This entry describes one T cell receptor (beta chain). Its matching antigen is unknown. CDR3 length: 16 residues. The germline CDR1 and CDR2 sequences are SGHVS and FQNEAQ. The ends lost 5 bases at V and 0 bases at J; junction bases unmatched: 9. The sample originates from a study of OX40 agonist ivuxolimab in advanced cancers. In the study overall: Intravenous ivuxolimab at 0.01 to 10 mg/kg was given to patients every 2 weeks.

Produced via immunoSEQ multiplex PCR; TCRdb's table is partial and in-frame only. Of tens of thousands of clones in the sample, 82% were seen once. General study results and limits: Among the lowest levels of clonal expansion were found in partial responders at 0.1-3.0 mg/kg.

This TCR came from an adult with an advanced solid tumor such as melanoma, head and neck, liver or kidney cancer. Source: CD4+ or CD8+ T cells sorted from blood, taken in a trial of the OX40 agonist ivuxolimab. The V gene is TRBV7-8, the J gene TRBJ2-7; 8 bases fit TRBD2. This chain's CDR3 is CASSTQASGLSYEQYF. The CDR3 DNA sequence: TGTGCCAGCAGCACGCAGGCTAGCGGGCTCTCCTACGAGCAGTACTTC.